This T cell receptor beta chain was identified during a study of blood T cell repertoires in COVID-19 (TCRdb year 2020). Context from the whole study: Samples covering the acute and convalescent phases of COVID-19 were provided by collaborators in the United States, Italy and Spain. The material from the prospective study consisted of cDNA or gDNA derived from T cells, B-cell-depleted T cells, or PBMCs. A de-identified subject ID, COVID-19 status, age in years and sex were almost always included in the sample metadata. Where available, HLA class I and class II types were obtained from metadata supplied by the sample provider rather than from assay-based typing. Subjects who had been exposed to COVID-19, were actively infected with it, or had recovered from it provided the deeply sampled blood TCRbeta repertoires that made up the dataset. The repertoires were released in a freely available public database intended as a resource for research on the immune response to SARS-CoV-2. The samples were drawn from two sources: the first 160 participants of the ongoing ImmuneRACE study, and over 1,000 subjects contributed by 6 global collaborators. Paper-wide results and their limitations: Clinical and demographic metadata were provided uncurated, with the amount varying by source and participant.

The immunoSEQ Assay, a bias-controlled multiplex PCR, was used to amplify TCRbeta CDR3 regions from genomic DNA. Per the source publication's procedure: The number of nucleated cells in each sample was estimated from the amplification of reference gene primers within the assay. To quantify the absolute abundance of each unique TCRbeta CDR3 rearrangement, sequence reads were collapsed and filtered. Productive Simpson clonality was computed per sample as the square root of Simpson's diversity index over productive rearrangements. TCRdb stores this immuneACCESS table with in-frame sequences only. Part of the clones is absent; in the studies checked, under half of the shortfall reflects unresolved V genes, and no reason is known for the rest. The DNA was the basis for D and trimming; V, J and clone size are from that table. Here the sample has some 50,000 clones; around nine tenths occur a single time. Together, the top ten hold about 3% of the sample.

The junction shows trimming of 8 bases on V and 0 bases on J, and the gene matches do not reach 4 bases of it. The germline V gene supplies CDR1 SNHLY and CDR2 FYNNEI. The CDR3 covers 15 residues, taking in both the cysteine and the phenylalanine. The read is trimmed to its CDR3 DNA, 45 bases read in frame from base 1. As concerns this clone: Its antigen is still unknown. The record has no base qualities; no much larger clone is one base away.

Each collaborating institution followed its own protocols to collect whole blood in K2EDTA tubes. For TCRbeta analysis, collaborators shipped samples as frozen whole blood, isolated PBMCs, or DNA extracted from either of those sample types. The sequence came from a human donor in a cohort sampled during active COVID-19. The rearranged segments are TRBV2 and TRBJ2-2; the junction holds 9 bases that match TRBD1. The sample comprised peripheral blood. In nucleotides, the sequence is TGTGCCAGCCAAAGACAGGGGGCGAACACCGGGGAGCTGTTTTTT. It translates as CASQRQGANTGELFF. Full variable domain (CDR3 extended with the reference TRBV2 and TRBJ2-2 proteins): EPEVTQTPSHQVTQMGQEVILRCVPISNHLYFYWYRQILGQKVEFLVSFYNNEISEKSEIFDDQFSVERPDGSNFTLKIRSTKLEDSAMYFCASQRQGANTGELFFGEGSRLTVL.